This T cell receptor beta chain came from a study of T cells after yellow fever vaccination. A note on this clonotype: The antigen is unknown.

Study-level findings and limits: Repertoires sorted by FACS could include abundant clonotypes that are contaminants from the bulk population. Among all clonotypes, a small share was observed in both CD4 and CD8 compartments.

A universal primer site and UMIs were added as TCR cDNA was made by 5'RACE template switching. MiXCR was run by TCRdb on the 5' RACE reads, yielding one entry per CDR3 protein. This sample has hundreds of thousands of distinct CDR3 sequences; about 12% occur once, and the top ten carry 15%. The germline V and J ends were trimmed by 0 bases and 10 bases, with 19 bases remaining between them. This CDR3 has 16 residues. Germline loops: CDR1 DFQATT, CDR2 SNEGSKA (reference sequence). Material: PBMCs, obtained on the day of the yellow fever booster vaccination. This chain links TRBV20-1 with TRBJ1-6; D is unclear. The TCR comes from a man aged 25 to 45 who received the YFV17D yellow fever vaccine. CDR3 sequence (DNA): TGCAGTGCTAGAGAATTCGTAGGAGCCCGGGAGTCACCCCTCCACTTT. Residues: CSAREFVGARESPLHF.